This T cell receptor beta chain derives from a study of blood T cell repertoires in COVID-19. As for the study in general: The origin of the acute and convalescent COVID-19 samples was the United States, Italy and Spain. The cDNA or gDNA used as material had been derived from T cells, B-cell-depleted T cells, or PBMCs.

The length of the CDR3 is 15 residues. The V gene's germline CDR1 is LGHNA and CDR2 YNFKEQ. The V end lost 0 bases, the J end lost 7 bases, and 15 bases lay between the germline ends. Original handling: Estimates of nucleated cell counts were drawn from the amplification of reference gene primers. Profiled with immunoSEQ multiplex PCR; TCRdb holds only in-frame clones, not every one. From that table come the V and J calls and clone size; the DNA was used to work out D and trimming. Of about 190,000 clones in the sample, around 79% were seen once. This clonotype was sampled from a man aged 50 to 60 who had recovered from COVID-19. The chain carries TRBV4-2 and TRBJ1-2; D perhaps matches TRBD1 (6 bases). The sequenced sample was peripheral blood. As DNA, the CDR3 is TGTGCCAGCAGCCAAGATGGGGGCAGGGCCCGTGGCTACACCTTC. Translated: CASSQDGGRARGYTF.